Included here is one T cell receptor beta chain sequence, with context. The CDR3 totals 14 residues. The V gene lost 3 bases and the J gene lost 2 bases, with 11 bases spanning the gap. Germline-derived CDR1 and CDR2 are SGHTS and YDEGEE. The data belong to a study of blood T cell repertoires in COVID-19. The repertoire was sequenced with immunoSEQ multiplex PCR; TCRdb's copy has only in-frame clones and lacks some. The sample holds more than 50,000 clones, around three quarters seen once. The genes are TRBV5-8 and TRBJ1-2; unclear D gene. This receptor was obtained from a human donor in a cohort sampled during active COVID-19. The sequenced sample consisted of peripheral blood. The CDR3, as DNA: TGTGCCAGCAGCTATTGGGCAGAGAACTATGGCTACACCTTC. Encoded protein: CASSYWAENYGYTF.